This TCR beta chain was documented in a study of blood T cell repertoires in COVID-19. Background on the study: Samples representing acute and convalescent COVID-19 were sourced from the United States, Italy and Spain. T cells, B-cell-depleted T cells, or PBMCs provided the cDNA or gDNA that served as material.

This table comes from immunoSEQ multiplex PCR, and its TCRdb copy is limited to in-frame clones, with some not included. The sample lists about 150,000 clones; around nine tenths were seen once. The CDR3 runs 15 residues. V lost 3 bases and J lost 6; bases outside the gene matches: 5. Germline V gene lookup returns CDR1 SQVTM and CDR2 ANQGSEA. The sample consisted of peripheral blood. This sequence joins TRBV29-1 and TRBJ2-3; 14 bases align to TRBD2. This clonotype originated in a man between 60 and 70 years old with active or convalescent COVID-19. The CDR3 sequence is CSVDRTSGGWDTQYF. In DNA, the CDR3 is TGCAGCGTTGATAGGACTAGCGGGGGGTGGGATACGCAGTATTTT.